Following are 27 T cell receptor beta chains from one sample sequenced in a study of PD-L1 blockade in urothelial cancer. The protocol was immunoSEQ multiplex PCR, while the TCRdb copy is restricted to in-frame clones and leaves out a portion. The table lists 25,000 to 30,000 clones, around 87% of them singletons. Sequenced here: PBMCs, sampled around atezolizumab (anti-PD-L1) treatment. These receptors all stem from a man aged 50 to 60 with urothelial cancer.

This chain joins TRBV10-3 and TRBJ2-1; 11 bases match TRBD2. The germline V gene encodes CDR1 ENHRY and CDR2 SYGVKD. This CDR3 contains 17 residues. The J segment lost 8 bases and the V segment lost 2 bases, leaving 11 bases of the junction unmatched. CDR3 loop: CAISEPLGSGGADEQFF. As DNA, the CDR3 is TGTGCCATCAGTGAGCCTCTCGGTAGCGGGGGGGCAGATGAGCAGTTCTTC.

This chain joins TRBV11-3 and TRBJ2-5, with 8 bases identical to TRBD2. CDR1 is SGHNT and CDR2 is YENEEA in the germline V gene. The CDR3 spans 13 residues. With 3 bases clipped from V and 4 bases from J, the junction kept 1 base outside the gene matches. The DNA for the CDR3 is TGTGCCAGCAGCTTGCTAGCGGGAGAGACCCAGTACTTC. Protein product: CASSLLAGETQYF. Supplemented by reference TRBV11-3 and TRBJ2-5, the full variable domain reads EAGVVQSPRYKIIEKKQPVAFWCNPISGHNTLYWYLQNLGQGPELLIRYENEEAVDDSQLPKDRFSAERLKGVDSTLKIQPAELGDSAVYLCASSLLAGETQYFGPGTRLLVL.

The chain carries TRBV4-3 and TRBJ1-1; perhaps TRBD1 as D (6 bases). The germline gives CDR1 LGHNA, CDR2 YSLEER. CDR3 size: 14 residues. Deletions cut 4 bases from V and 5 bases from J, with 14 bases between. In nucleotides, the CDR3 is TGCGCCAGCAGCCGAGAACAGGGTTGGACTGAAGCTTTCTTT. Translated: CASSREQGWTEAFF.

The chain carries TRBV29-1 and TRBJ2-1, with TRBD1 matching 11 bases. J was trimmed by 9 bases and V by 7 bases; bases with no gene match: 2. The germline gives CDR1 SQVTM, CDR2 ANQGSEA. The CDR3 has 11 amino acids. CDR3 in DNA: TGCAGCGGGGACAGGGGGGGTGAGCAGTTCTTC. Amino acids: CSGDRGGEQFF.

V gene TRBV9 combines with J gene TRBJ1-1; 7 positions agree with TRBD1. The CDR3 covers 16 residues. Germline V gene data show CDR1 as SGDLS and CDR2 as YYNGEE. Trimming cost V 3 bases and J 7 bases; bases outside gene matches: 15. The CDR3 region is CASSARQGDVTGEAFF. DNA for the CDR3: TGTGCCAGCAGCGCAAGACAGGGAGACGTAACGGGTGAAGCTTTCTTT.

This clone was counted once. This sequence joins TRBV6-8 and TRBJ1-1; a possible D gene is TRBD1 (6 bases). The V gene's germline CDR1 is MNHGY and CDR2 SAAAGT. V gave up 0 bases and J gave up 3 bases, with 14 bases separating them. The CDR3 totals 16 residues. CDR3 in amino acids: CASSYSTGKGDTEAFF. Here the CDR3 DNA reads TGTGCCAGCAGTTACTCCACAGGGAAGGGGGACACTGAAGCTTTCTTT.

The genes are TRBV9 and TRBJ2-2, with D possibly being TRBD1 (6 bases). This CDR3 is 16 amino acids long. Germline V CDR1 and CDR2: SGDLS, YYNGEE. Trimming shortened V by 3 bases and J by 0 bases, and 12 bases separated the two germline ends. The CDR3 spells CASSGKQGANTGELFF. Here the CDR3 DNA reads TGTGCCAGCAGCGGAAAACAGGGTGCGAACACCGGGGAGCTGTTTTTT.

The chain joins TRBV5-6 to TRBJ2-7, with unresolved D. The length of the CDR3 is 12 residues. Germline values: CDR1 SGHDT, CDR2 YYEEEE. Trimming took 3 bases from V and 2 from J, leaving 6 bases between them. The CDR3 DNA reads TGTGCCAGCAGCTCCCCTGCCTACGAGCAGTACTTC. It specifies CASSSPAYEQYF.

The chain combines TRBV6-5 with TRBJ2-7; D is perhaps TRBD1 (5 bases). CDR3 length: 15 residues. Trimming shortened V by 0 bases and J by 1 base, and 10 bases separated the two germline ends. The V gene's germline CDR1 is MNHEY and CDR2 SVGAGI. CDR3 in amino acids: CASSYSSRVSYEQYF. CDR3 bases: TGTGCCAGCAGTTACTCTTCCAGGGTATCCTACGAGCAGTACTTC.

V usage is TRBV7-9 and J usage is TRBJ1-2; maybe TRBD1 (5 bases). CDR1 and CDR2 (germline): SEHNR, FQNEAQ (reference sequence). The CDR3 contains 14 residues. Trimming left V 4 bases short and J 2 bases short, with 11 bases between. This chain's CDR3 is CASSYTTENYGYTF. The CDR3 DNA reads TGTGCCAGCAGCTACACGACAGAAAACTATGGCTACACCTTC.

This clone was recorded once. The CDR3, as DNA: TGTGCCAGTAGTATTAAAGGCAGGGTATCCTACGAGCAGTACTTC. This sequence encodes CASSIKGRVSYEQYF. The chain is built from TRBV19 and TRBJ2-7; tentatively, D is TRBD1 (5 bases). The V and J ends lost 3 bases and 1 base respectively, with 13 bases between them. The length of the CDR3 is 15 residues. The germline CDR1 and CDR2 sequences are LNHDA and SQIVND (reference sequence). The full variable domain, its missing parts supplied by reference TRBV19 and TRBJ2-7, is DGGITQSPKYLFRKEGQNVTLSCEQNLNHDAMYWYRQDPGQGLRLIYYSQIVNDFQKGDIAEGYSVSREKKESFPLTVTSAQKNPTAFYLCASSIKGRVSYEQYFGPGTRLTVT.

The sample holds one count of this clone. V and J are TRBV4-3 and TRBJ2-6; maybe TRBD1 (6 bases). The V and J ends lost 1 base and 6 bases respectively, with 19 bases between them. Germline V lookup: CDR1 LGHNA, CDR2 YSLEER. The length of the CDR3 is 18 residues. In DNA, the CDR3 is TGCGCCAGCAGCCAAGGAACACCAGGGGAATGGGTGGCCAACGTCCTGACTTTC. Its translation is CASSQGTPGEWVANVLTF.

The genes are TRBV6-5 and TRBJ2-6; possible D gene TRBD2, 6 bases. Germline CDR1 MNHEY, CDR2 SVGAGI. The length of the CDR3 is 15 residues. Trimming removed 2 bases at V and 3 bases at J, with 8 bases between. CDR3 in DNA: TGTGCCAGCAGTTACGGGGGAGGTGGGGCCAACGTCCTGACTTTC. Translation: CASSYGGGGANVLTF.

This chain links TRBV6-1 with TRBJ1-2; no reliable D call. Germline assignment: CDR1 MNHNS and CDR2 SASEGT. With 10 bases removed from V and 5 bases from J, the gap between germline ends came to 20 bases. This CDR3 is built from 14 residues. The DNA for the CDR3 is TGTGCCACCTCGGAGGCCTTCTCTAGGTATGGCTACACCTTC. It yields the protein CATSEAFSRYGYTF.

This rearrangement joins TRBV6-1 to TRBJ2-7; 7 nucleotides match TRBD2. CDR1 and CDR2 from the germline V gene are MNHNS and SASEGT. J lost 3 bases, V lost 4 bases, and 0 bases had no gene match. The CDR3 has 12 amino acids. The CDR3 nucleotides are TGTGCCAGCAGTGGGGAGGGCTACGAGCAGTACTTC. The encoded protein is CASSGEGYEQYF.

This rearrangement joins TRBV28 to TRBJ1-6; D is possibly TRBD1 (6 bases). The germline V and J ends were trimmed by 6 bases and 7 bases, with 10 bases remaining between them. The CDR3 covers 13 residues. Germline V lookup: CDR1 MDHEN, CDR2 SYDVKM. In nucleotides, the CDR3 is TGTGCCAGCAGAAGACAGGAAAATTCACCCCTCCACTTT. Encoded protein: CASRRQENSPLHF.

V gene TRBV9 combines with J gene TRBJ2-2; a weak D match, TRBD1 (6 bases). V lost 4 bases, J lost 6 bases, and 16 bases lay in between. CDR1 is SGDLS, CDR2 YYNGEE, per germline. The CDR3 consists of 15 residues. CDR3 loop: CASSPRGYGAGELFF. The CDR3 DNA is TGTGCCAGCAGCCCCAGGGGATACGGGGCCGGGGAGCTGTTTTTT. Full variable domain (outside the CDR3, taken from reference TRBV9 and TRBJ2-2): DSGVTQTPKHLITATGQRVTLRCSPRSGDLSVYWYQQSLDQGLQFLIQYYNGEERAKGNILERFSAQQFPDLHSELNLSSLELGDSALYFCASSPRGYGAGELFFGEGSRLTVL.

J is TRBJ1-2 and V is TRBV28, with D possibly matching TRBD1 (5 bases). The germline V gene has CDR1 MDHEN and CDR2 SYDVKM. This CDR3 is 12 amino acids long. V was pared by 7 bases and J by 7 bases, with 13 bases between. CDR3 nucleotide sequence: TGTGCCAGCACCCCAGGGAAGAGTGGCTACACCTTC. It codes for CASTPGKSGYTF.

The chain couples TRBV5-4 to TRBJ2-7; TRBD2 aligns across 16 bases. Germline V gene data show CDR1 as SGHNT and CDR2 as YYREEE (reference sequence). The CDR3 runs to 16 residues. The V segment lost 4 bases and the J segment 7 bases; nucleotides outside the gene matches: 8. CDR3 sequence reads: CASSTGLAGGLREQYF. CDR3 coding DNA: TGTGCCAGCAGCACGGGACTAGCGGGGGGGCTGCGGGAGCAGTACTTC.

The CDR3 nucleotides are TGTGCCAGCAGCACGGCTCGAGGCTTCAATGAGCAGTTCTTC. It specifies CASSTARGFNEQFF. This chain links TRBV7-9 with TRBJ2-1, with D unresolved. V was cut by 5 bases and J by 6 bases, with 14 bases left in between. This CDR3 comprises 14 residues. Germline V gene lookup returns CDR1 SEHNR and CDR2 FQNEAQ (reference sequence).

V usage is TRBV30 and J usage is TRBJ2-7, with 9 nucleotides matching TRBD1. The CDR3 is 15 residues long. CDR1 and CDR2 (germline): GTSNPN, SVGIG (reference sequence). Germline trimming cut 0 bases from V and 2 bases from J; bases unmatched to any gene: 5. The DNA of the CDR3 is TGTGCCTGGAGTGTTTGGGGGACAGGGACCTACGAGCAGTACTTC. Translated, it gives CAWSVWGTGTYEQYF.

The chain joins TRBV29-1 to TRBJ2-2, with 10 bases aligning to TRBD1. The V gene end was trimmed by 7 bases and the J gene end by 4 bases; junction bases not matched to a gene: 0. CDR3 length: 12 residues. Germline loops: CDR1 SQVTM, CDR2 ANQGSEA. As DNA, the CDR3 is TGCAGCGGGACAGGGGGCACCGGGGAGCTGTTTTTT. Translated: CSGTGGTGELFF.

This clone appeared a single time. The chain is built from TRBV6-7 and TRBJ1-3; no clear D. TRBV6-7 is an ORF, with its function uncertain. The CDR3 extends over 19 amino acids. The V and J ends lost 0 bases and 0 bases respectively, with 18 bases between them. The CDR3 is CASSYSGERASTSGNTIYF. CDR3 sequence (DNA): TGTGCCAGCAGTTACTCTGGTGAGCGCGCGTCAACCTCTGGAAACACCATATATTTT.

This clone was counted between two and nine times. The CDR3 spells CATSREILEGYTF. CDR3 coding DNA: TGTGCCACCAGCAGAGAAATTTTGGAGGGCTACACCTTC. The rearrangement joins TRBV15 to TRBJ1-2; no definite D call. The CDR3 extends over 13 amino acids. V was shortened by 0 bases and J by 8 bases, with 10 bases between the two germline ends. Looked up from germline, CDR1 is LNHNV and CDR2 is YYDKDF (reference sequence).

The gene calls are TRBV5-1 and TRBJ2-7; weak D call: TRBD1 (5 bases). The CDR3 length is 16 residues. V lost 0 bases and J 7 bases, leaving 20 bases between the germline ends. Germline V gives CDR1 SGHRS, CDR2 YFSETQ. CDR3 sequence: CASSLGGAQGGREQYF. The CDR3 coding sequence is TGCGCCAGCAGCTTGGGAGGTGCCCAGGGTGGTCGAGAGCAGTACTTC.

The chain's CDR3 is CASSSPVPSPTDTQYF. As DNA, the CDR3 is TGTGCCAGCAGCTCCCCGGTACCGTCCCCCACAGATACGCAGTATTTT. The chain combines TRBV7-9 with TRBJ2-3; the D is unclear. This CDR3 region has 16 residues. CDR1 is SEHNR, CDR2 FQNEAQ, per germline (reference sequence). The germline V and J ends were trimmed by 4 bases and 2 bases, with 16 bases remaining between them.

The chain carries TRBV29-1 and TRBJ2-7, with 7 bases that match TRBD1. The CDR3 length is 12 residues. The V and J ends lost 4 bases and 5 bases, in that order; junction bases with no gene match: 5. The germline V gene has CDR1 SQVTM and CDR2 ANQGSEA. The CDR3 loop is CSVVQGIDEQYF. In nucleotides, the CDR3 is TGCAGCGTTGTACAGGGGATAGACGAGCAGTACTTC.